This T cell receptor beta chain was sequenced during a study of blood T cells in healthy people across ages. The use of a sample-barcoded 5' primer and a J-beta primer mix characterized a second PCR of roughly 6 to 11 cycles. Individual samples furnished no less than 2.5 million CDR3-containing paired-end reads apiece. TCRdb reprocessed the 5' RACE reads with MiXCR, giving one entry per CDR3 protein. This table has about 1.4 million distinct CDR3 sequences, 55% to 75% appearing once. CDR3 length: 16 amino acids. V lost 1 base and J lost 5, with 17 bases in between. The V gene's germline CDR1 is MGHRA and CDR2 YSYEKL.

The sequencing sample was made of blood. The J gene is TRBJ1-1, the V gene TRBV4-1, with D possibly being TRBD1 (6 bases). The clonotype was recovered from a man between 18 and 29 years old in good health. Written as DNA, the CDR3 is TGCGCCAGCAGCCAAGTTACAAACAGGGAGGGAACTGAAGCTTTCTTT. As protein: CASSQVTNREGTEAFF.